The present T cell receptor beta chain was sequenced within a study of blood T cell repertoires in COVID-19 (dated by TCRdb to the early 2020s). At the level of the whole study: Samples covering the acute and convalescent phases of COVID-19 were provided by collaborators in the United States, Italy and Spain. The prospective study material was composed of cDNA or gDNA derived from T cells, B-cell-depleted T cells, or PBMCs. Subjects who had been exposed to COVID-19, were actively infected with it, or had recovered from it provided the deeply sampled blood TCRbeta repertoires that made up the dataset. The repertoires were released in a freely available public database meant as a resource for research on the immune response to SARS-CoV-2. Samples were obtained from the ongoing ImmuneRACE study (first 160 participants) and from 950 to 1,500 subjects provided by 6 global collaborators. A de-identified subject ID, COVID-19 status, age in years and sex were almost always included in the sample metadata. HLA class I and class II types, where available, came from metadata supplied by the sample provider rather than from assay-based typing.

General study outcomes and caveats: Clinical and demographic metadata were provided uncurated, with the amount varying by source and participant.

A note on this clone: The clone's antigen remains unknown. No base qualities exist here, and no much larger clone lies one base off it.

The CDR3 starts with the cysteine, ends with the phenylalanine, and has 14 residues. The read is trimmed to its CDR3 DNA, 42 bases read in frame from base 1. Participants in the prospective study were aged roughly 18 to 89 years, lived in under 30 United States geographic areas, and enrolled through a virtual design. In the prospective study, participants were assigned to cohorts based on the clinical history participants reported in a screening survey and a study questionnaire. In the prospective study, mobile phlebotomists collected whole blood, serum and a nasopharyngeal or oropharyngeal swab from each participant. Prospective study participants could optionally give additional blood draws and questionnaires over a roughly 2-month period. Blood samples from the prospective study were shipped frozen or at room temperature prior to DNA extraction. TCRbeta CDR3 regions were amplified from genomic DNA by means of the immunoSEQ Assay, a bias-controlled multiplex PCR. From the authors' description of their analysis: The number of nucleated cells in each sample was estimated by amplification of reference gene primers within the assay. To quantify the absolute abundance of each unique TCRbeta CDR3 rearrangement, sequence reads were collapsed and filtered. For each sample, productive Simpson clonality was calculated by taking the square root of Simpson's diversity index across productive rearrangements. TCRdb's version of the immuneACCESS table is confined to in-frame rearrangements and falls short of the full clone set. An unresolved V gene accounts for under half of the shortfall where checked; the remainder is of unknown origin. The D gene and trimming were derived from the DNA, and the V and J assignments and clone size from that table. The sample contains approximately 270,000 clones, 91% of them found a single time. The ten largest clones take up 1.2% of the sample.

Sequencing input: PBMCs or T cells enriched from blood (not recorded which). The rearrangement combines TRBV21-1 with TRBJ2-7; no check of the table's D call, TRBD1, against the DNA was made. TRBV21-1 is noted as a pseudogene. This receptor was obtained from a human donor in a cohort exposed to, infected with or recovered from COVID-19 (not recorded which). The donor label of this sample is uncertain. The bases are TGTGCCAGCCGGAGAGGGGGCAGGGGCTACGAGCAGTACTTC. It translates to CASRRGGRGYEQYF.